These 5 T cell receptor beta chains share one sample of origin, sequenced in a study of blood T cell repertoires in COVID-19. Assay: immunoSEQ multiplex PCR; the TCRdb copy retains only in-frame clones and omits some. Seen here are under 100,000 clones, about 80% observed once, and the top ten hold about 2.1%. Sequenced material: peripheral blood. The receptors were gathered from a woman aged 65 to 85 with acute or convalescent COVID-19.

V usage is TRBV6-1 and J usage is TRBJ1-1; D is perhaps TRBD1 (5 bases). The germline V gene encodes CDR1 MNHNS and CDR2 SASEGT. CDR3 size: 15 residues. V shed 2 bases and J shed 1 base, with 11 bases lying between them. This CDR3 reads CASSELRQGNTEAFF. The CDR3 coding sequence is TGTGCCAGCAGTGAACTGAGGCAGGGGAACACTGAAGCTTTCTTT.

The CDR3 loop reads CASSSQDRDRGEAFF. The CDR3 nucleotides read TGTGCCAGCAGCTCGCAGGACCGGGACAGGGGTGAAGCTTTCTTT. The chain carries TRBV7-9 and TRBJ1-1, with 10 bases matching TRBD1. Germline loops: CDR1 SEHNR, CDR2 FQNEAQ (reference sequence). The ends lost 4 bases at V and 7 bases at J; junction bases unmatched: 9. The CDR3 is 15 residues long.

The rearrangement uses TRBV5-1 and TRBJ1-2; 7 bases match TRBD1. The length of the CDR3 is 14 residues. The V gene's germline CDR1 is SGHRS and CDR2 YFSETQ. Losses at the gene ends were 5 bases for V and 8 bases for J; bases not matched to a gene: 12. CDR3 in amino acids: CASRRDRDVGGYTF. The CDR3 DNA is TGCGCCAGCAGACGCGACAGGGATGTGGGGGGCTACACCTTC.

This clone showed up just once. This chain connects TRBV19 to TRBJ1-2, with no clear D. V lost 5 bases to trimming and J lost 0 bases, with 16 bases between them. Germline V CDR1 and CDR2: LNHDA, SQIVND (reference sequence). This CDR3 region has 16 residues. Here the CDR3 DNA reads TGTGCCAGTAGTGCCCCCCCCGATGGAGCTAACTATGGCTACACCTTC. Its protein product is CASSAPPDGANYGYTF.

The V and J genes are TRBV29-1 and TRBJ1-1; tentatively, D is TRBD1 (5 bases). Germline V gene sequence: CDR1 SQVTM, CDR2 ANQGSEA. V dropped 2 bases and J dropped 6 bases, with 19 bases sitting between them. The CDR3 contains 15 residues. DNA of the CDR3: TGCAGCGTTGAAACTTTGACACCCTGGGGCTCTGAAGCTTTCTTT. Translation gives CSVETLTPWGSEAFF.